Detailed here is one TCR beta chain. This entry comes from a study of blood T cell repertoires in COVID-19. Study background: Sample material is recorded as cDNA or gDNA derived from T cells, B-cell-depleted T cells, or PBMCs.

Authors' analysis steps: The authors estimated nucleated cell counts from reference gene primer amplification. Libraries were prepared by immunoSEQ multiplex PCR; TCRdb keeps only in-frame clonotypes and omits some of them. The V and J calls and clone size were taken over from that table, and D and trimming were inferred from the DNA. The sample includes approximately 150,000 clones, more than 75% of them seen just once. This receptor was taken from a woman aged 45-59 years with active or convalescent COVID-19. Input material: peripheral blood.

CDR3 nucleotides: TGTGCCAGCAGCTTAGGGACTACCTCTTCCTCTAGCACAGATACGCAGTATTTT. Translation: CASSLGTTSSSSTDTQYF. The genes are TRBV7-6 and TRBJ2-3; maybe TRBD2 (6 bases). V lost 1 base and J 0 bases, leaving 17 bases between the germline ends. Germline V gives CDR1 SGHVS, CDR2 FNYEAQ. This CDR3 has 18 amino acids.